These T cell receptor beta chains were read from a single sample in a study of beta chain features in type 1 diabetes. The assay was immunoSEQ multiplex PCR, and TCRdb's table has in-frame clones only and misses some. The sample lists approximately 170,000 clones, around 8% occurring once. What was sequenced was central memory CD4+ T cells from blood. The receptors were sampled from a woman aged 40 to 50 with type 1 diabetes. CDR3s include the opening cysteine and the closing phenylalanine or tryptophan. D genes are given only for firm matches. The size of a clone is reported for some rows only, either as once, few or many, or as a class for expanded clones.

size: NA; D: NA; V: TRBV7-2; J: TRBJ2-7; DNA: TGTGCCAGCAGCTTAGATACAGCCTACCTTTACGAGCAGTACTTC; CDR3: CASSLDTAYLYEQYF
size: few; D: TRBD1; V: TRBV6-4; J: TRBJ1-2; DNA: TGTGCCAGCAGTGGGACAGGGAACTATGGCTACACCTTC; CDR3: CASSGTGNYGYTF
size: few; D: TRBD2; V: TRBV7-2; J: TRBJ2-7; DNA: TGTGCCAGCAGCTTAGCATGGACTAGCGTCACCTACGAGCAGTACTTC; CDR3: CASSLAWTSVTYEQYF
size: few; D: NA; V: TRBV15; J: TRBJ1-2; DNA: TGTGCCACCAGCAGAGATTGGGGCTCCGCTAACTATGGCTACACCTTC; CDR3: CATSRDWGSANYGYTF
size: few; D: TRBD2; V: TRBV5-4; J: TRBJ2-5; DNA: TGTGCCAGCAGCCAAGCGGGACGGCTAGGGGAGACCCAGTACTTC; CDR3: CASSQAGRLGETQYF
size: few; D: TRBD2; V: TRBV4-3; J: TRBJ2-4; DNA: TGCGCCAGCAGCCAGGGTAGGGAGGGGGCCAAAAACATTCAGTACTTC; CDR3: CASSQGREGAKNIQYF
size: NA; D: NA; V: TRBV15; J: TRBJ1-5; DNA: TGTGCCACCAGCAGAGATTTGGGCAGGAGCAATCAGCCCCAGCATTTT; CDR3: CATSRDLGRSNQPQHF
size: NA; D: TRBD1; V: TRBV6-6; J: TRBJ1-3; DNA: TGTGCCAGCAGTTACCCCGGACAGGGACGGGACACCATATATTTT; CDR3: CASSYPGQGRDTIYF
size: NA; D: NA; V: TRBV27; J: TRBJ2-6; DNA: TGTGCCAGCACTGACTTCTCTGGGGCCAACGTCCTGACTTTC; CDR3: CASTDFSGANVLTF
size: few; D: NA; V: TRBV11-2; J: TRBJ2-3; DNA: TGTGCCAGCAGCGCCATAAGACCCGGGACTCCCTCCACAGATACGCAGTATTTT; CDR3: CASSAIRPGTPSTDTQYF
size: many; D: TRBD1; V: TRBV10-3; J: TRBJ2-5; DNA: TGTGCCACCGGACAGGGGCAAGAGACCCAGTACTTC; CDR3: CATGQGQETQYF
size: many; D: TRBD1; V: TRBV18; J: TRBJ1-1; DNA: TGTGCCAGCTCACCAAGGACAGGGGCAACGAACACTGAAGCTTTCTTT; CDR3: CASSPRTGATNTEAFF
size: NA; D: TRBD1; V: TRBV7-2; J: TRBJ1-6; DNA: TGTGCCAGCAGCCCCAGGACAGGCTTGGTTTATTCACCCCTCCACTTT; CDR3: CASSPRTGLVYSPLHF
size: NA; D: TRBD1; V: TRBV5-6; J: TRBJ2-5; DNA: TGTGCCAGCAGCCCCTTGGACAGGGCGGAGACCCAGTACTTC; CDR3: CASSPLDRAETQYF
size: NA; D: NA; V: TRBV18; J: TRBJ2-3; DNA: TGTGCCAGCTGTTATGGCAGGGGAGAAGATACGCAGTATTTT; CDR3: CASCYGRGEDTQYF
size: few; D: NA; V: TRBV19; J: TRBJ1-1; DNA: TGTGCCAGTAAAAGTGACCGAACGGGAACTGAAGCTTTCTTT; CDR3: CASKSDRTGTEAFF
size: NA; D: TRBD2; V: TRBV25-1; J: TRBJ2-1; DNA: TGTGCCAGCAGACTTACGGGAGGTGTCTACAATGAGCAGTTCTTC; CDR3: CASRLTGGVYNEQFF
size: few; D: NA; V: TRBV7-2; J: TRBJ2-2; DNA: TGTGCCAGCAACCAGCGCCTCGCGAACACCGGGGAGCTGTTTTTT; CDR3: CASNQRLANTGELFF
size: NA; D: NA; V: TRBV2; J: TRBJ2-7; DNA: TGTGCCAGCAGGCAACAGGGCCCCGAGCAGTACTTC; CDR3: CASRQQGPEQYF
size: few; D: TRBD2; V: TRBV11-3; J: TRBJ2-1; DNA: TGTGCCAGCAGCTTGGTGGGAGGGTACAATGAGCAGTTCTTC; CDR3: CASSLVGGYNEQFF
size: few; D: NA; V: TRBV4-1; J: TRBJ1-2; DNA: TGCGCCAGCAGCCAAGATCTAGAGGGATTAAACTATGGCTACACCTTC; CDR3: CASSQDLEGLNYGYTF
size: few; D: TRBD1; V: TRBV5-1; J: TRBJ2-7; DNA: TGCGCCAGCAGCACGACAGGGGGCTCCTACGAGCAGTACTTC; CDR3: CASSTTGGSYEQYF
size: few; D: NA; V: TRBV7-2; J: TRBJ2-5; DNA: TGTGCCAGCAGCTTACTGGCAGCGGAGACCCAGTACTTC; CDR3: CASSLLAAETQYF
size: NA; D: TRBD1; V: TRBV29-1; J: TRBJ1-1; DNA: TGCAGCGTTGAGGGACAGCTGAACACTGAAGCTTTCTTT; CDR3: CSVEGQLNTEAFF
size: few; D: NA; V: TRBV7-2; J: TRBJ1-3; DNA: TGTGCCAGCAGCCTCGACAGGAACTCTGGAAACACCATATATTTT; CDR3: CASSLDRNSGNTIYF
size: NA; D: NA; V: TRBV6-1; J: TRBJ1-2; DNA: TGTGCCAGCATTAAGGACTTCTATGGCTACACCTTC; CDR3: CASIKDFYGYTF
size: few; D: NA; V: TRBV6-5; J: TRBJ2-4; DNA: TGTGCCAGCAGTTACCACCGGGAAGCCAAAAACATTCAGTACTTC; CDR3: CASSYHREAKNIQYF
size: NA; D: NA; V: TRBV7-2; J: TRBJ2-7; DNA: TGTGCCAGCAGCCTCAGGGTGGTCGACGAGCAGTACTTC; CDR3: CASSLRVVDEQYF
size: NA; D: NA; V: TRBV6-5; J: TRBJ1-5; DNA: TGTGCCAGCAGTTACGACAGCCAAAGTAATCAGCCCCAGCATTTT; CDR3: CASSYDSQSNQPQHF
size: few; D: NA; V: TRBV25-1; J: TRBJ2-1; DNA: TGTGCCAGCAGTGTATCGGGCTCCTACAATGAGCAGTTCTTC; CDR3: CASSVSGSYNEQFF
size: few; D: TRBD1; V: TRBV28; J: TRBJ2-2; DNA: TGTGCCAGCAGTCTAGGGGGACAGGGTCGAACCGGGGAGCTGTTTTTT; CDR3: CASSLGGQGRTGELFF
size: NA; D: NA; V: TRBV18; J: TRBJ1-5; DNA: TGTGCCAGCTCGCTCGGACAGAGCAATCAGCCCCAGCATTTT; CDR3: CASSLGQSNQPQHF
size: few; D: TRBD2; V: TRBV2; J: TRBJ2-7; DNA: TGTGCCAGCAAACTAGCGGAGGCGGGGGAGCAGTACTTC; CDR3: CASKLAEAGEQYF
size: NA; D: TRBD2; V: TRBV5-6; J: TRBJ2-7; DNA: TGTGCCAGCAGCTTTGGACTAGCGGGAGACGAGCAGTACTTC; CDR3: CASSFGLAGDEQYF
size: few; D: TRBD1; V: TRBV11-2; J: TRBJ1-2; DNA: TGTGCCAGCAGGTCCACCGGGACAGGGCCAAACTATGGCTACACCTTC; CDR3: CASRSTGTGPNYGYTF
size: few; D: TRBD1; V: TRBV6-5; J: TRBJ2-7; DNA: TGTGCCAGCAGCTCGGGACAGGGGGGCTACGAGCAGTACTTC; CDR3: CASSSGQGGYEQYF
size: NA; D: TRBD2; V: TRBV4-1; J: TRBJ2-7; DNA: TGCGCCAGCAGCCAAGATACAGCGGGAGGGAGAAACGAGCAGTACTTC; CDR3: CASSQDTAGGRNEQYF
size: few; D: TRBD2; V: TRBV4-2; J: TRBJ2-1; DNA: TGTGCCAGCAGCTTCTCTACTAGCGGGGGCGACAATGAGCAGTTCTTC; CDR3: CASSFSTSGGDNEQFF
size: NA; D: NA; V: TRBV7-2; J: TRBJ2-6; DNA: TGTGCCAGCAGCTTAGTAGCAAGAGACCGCTCTGGGGCCAACGTCCTGACTTTC; CDR3: CASSLVARDRSGANVLTF
size: NA; D: TRBD1; V: TRBV4-2; J: TRBJ1-2; DNA: TGTGCCAGCAGCCAAGATTGGGTCGGGACAGGTGGATTTTATGGCTACACCTTC; CDR3: CASSQDWVGTGGFYGYTF
size: NA; D: NA; V: TRBV5-1; J: TRBJ2-2; DNA: TGCGCCAGCAGAGAAGCCCCCGACGGGGAGCTGTTTTTT; CDR3: CASREAPDGELFF
size: many; D: NA; V: TRBV7-2; J: TRBJ2-1; DNA: TGTGCCAGCAGCTCTAGATTCAATGAGCAGTTCTTC; CDR3: CASSSRFNEQFF
size: NA; D: NA; V: TRBV18; J: TRBJ1-4; DNA: TGTGCCAGCTCACCACCTTCCCTCCCTGAAAAACTGTTTTTT; CDR3: CASSPPSLPEKLFF
size: NA; D: NA; V: TRBV15; J: TRBJ2-5; DNA: TGTGCCACCAGCAGAGATCGTCAAGAGACCCAGTACTTC; CDR3: CATSRDRQETQYF